The source of this T cell receptor beta chain is a study of cytomegalovirus exposure and HLA in healthy donors. Broader study findings: The study put under 200 TCR beta chains on its list as cytomegalovirus-associated. It was confirmed in vitro that a few of the CMV-associated chains were specific for CMV antigens. DRB1 showed the most TCR associations and HLA-C the fewest in a later analysis, as rates varied by HLA locus. Reports described diagnosis of cytomegalovirus status by the classifier as highly specific and sensitive.

V was pared by 5 bases and J by 4 bases, with 7 bases of the junction left unmatched. The CDR3 spans 14 residues. Germline CDR1 MNHEY, CDR2 SVGAGI. 60 Vbeta and 13 Jbeta primers were used in PCR. Sequencing used immunoSEQ multiplex PCR; TCRdb keeps in-frame clones, though not all of them. The profile covers 200,000 to 250,000 clones, with about 80% appearing a single time and 5% to 6.5% taken by the ten largest. The count of this clone is one. Its antigen is unknown. This sequence joins TRBV6-5 and TRBJ1-1, with 7 bases matching TRBD1. Sequenced sample: PBMCs. The TCR sequence derives from a woman aged 40-49 years in good health and CMV-seropositive. CDR3: CASSLAGGGTEAFF. The CDR3 DNA follows: TGTGCCAGCAGTCTGGCAGGGGGAGGCACTGAAGCTTTCTTT.